This TCR beta chain is from a study of early T cells in non-severe SARS-CoV-2 infection. The wider study: The authors sequenced bulk RNA from unsorted whole blood, leaving chains unpaired.

Germline CDR1 reads MNHEY; CDR2 reads SMNVEV (reference sequence). Losses at the gene ends were 5 bases for V and 6 bases for J; bases not matched to a gene: 6. The CDR3 totals 14 residues. Unique molecular identifiers (one per individual cDNA molecule) were attached. TCRdb itself ran the 5' RACE reads through MiXCR, one entry per CDR3 protein. The sample has 50,000 to 75,000 distinct CDR3 sequences, approximately 9.2% seen once. This clonotype occurred many times. The source was whole blood, collected at baseline. The clonotype comes from an adult who was a healthcare worker with PCR-confirmed SARS-CoV-2 infection or an uninfected control (not recorded which). V is TRBV27 and J is TRBJ2-1, with TRBD2 matching 8 bases. The CDR3 DNA sequence: TGTGCCAGCAGTCCGGGAGGGGGTCTCAATGAGCAGTTCTTC. Protein sequence: CASSPGGGLNEQFF.